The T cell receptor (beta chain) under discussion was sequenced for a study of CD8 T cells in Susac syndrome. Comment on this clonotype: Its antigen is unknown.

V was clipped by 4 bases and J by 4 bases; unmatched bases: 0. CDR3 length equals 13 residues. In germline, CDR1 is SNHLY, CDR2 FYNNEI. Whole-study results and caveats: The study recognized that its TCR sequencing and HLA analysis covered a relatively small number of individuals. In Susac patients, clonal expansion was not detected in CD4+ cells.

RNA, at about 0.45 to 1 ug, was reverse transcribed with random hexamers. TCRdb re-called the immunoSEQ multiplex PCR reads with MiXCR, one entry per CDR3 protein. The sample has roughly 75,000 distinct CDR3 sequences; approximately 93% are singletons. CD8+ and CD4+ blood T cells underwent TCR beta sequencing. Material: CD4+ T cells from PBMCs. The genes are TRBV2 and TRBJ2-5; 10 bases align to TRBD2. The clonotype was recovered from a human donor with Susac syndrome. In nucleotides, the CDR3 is TGTGCCAGCAGTGGGACTAGCGGAGAGACCCAGTACTTC. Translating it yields CASSGTSGETQYF. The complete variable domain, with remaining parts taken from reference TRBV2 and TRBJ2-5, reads EPEVTQTPSHQVTQMGQEVILRCVPISNHLYFYWYRQILGQKVEFLVSFYNNEISEKSEIFDDQFSVERPDGSNFTLKIRSTKLEDSAMYFCASSGTSGETQYFGPGTRLLVL.